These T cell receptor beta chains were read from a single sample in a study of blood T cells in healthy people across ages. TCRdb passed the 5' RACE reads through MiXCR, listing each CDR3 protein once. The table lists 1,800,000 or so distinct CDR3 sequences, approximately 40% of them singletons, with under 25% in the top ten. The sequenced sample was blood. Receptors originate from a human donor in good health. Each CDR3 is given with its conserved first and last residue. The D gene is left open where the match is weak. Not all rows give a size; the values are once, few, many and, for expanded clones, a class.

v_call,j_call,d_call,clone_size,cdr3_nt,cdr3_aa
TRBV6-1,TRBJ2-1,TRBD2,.,TGTGCCAGCAGTGAACTCCCCAGCGGGGGTAACAATGAGCAGTTCTTC,CASSELPSGGNNEQFF
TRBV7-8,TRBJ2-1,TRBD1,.,TGTGCCAGCAGCTTCGGGACAGGGTCTTCCGTTGAGCAGTTCTTC,CASSFGTGSSVEQFF
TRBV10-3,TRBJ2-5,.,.,TGTGCCATCAAGGAGGCGGGGAGAGGGGCAGAGACCCAGTACTTC,CAIKEAGRGAETQYF
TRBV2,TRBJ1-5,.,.,TGTGCCAGCAGTGGCGGAACCGATCAGCCCCAGCATTTT,CASSGGTDQPQHF
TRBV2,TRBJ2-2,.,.,TGTGCCAGCAGTGAACTCGTACAGTACACCGGGGAGCTGTTTTTT,CASSELVQYTGELFF
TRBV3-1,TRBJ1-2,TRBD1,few,TGTGCCAGCAGCGTGACAGGGGCATATGGCTACACCTTC,CASSVTGAYGYTF
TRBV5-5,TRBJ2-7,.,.,TGTGCCAGCAGCGCACTCCGGGTCCTTCTCCTCCACGAGCAGTACTTC,CASSALRVLLLHEQYF
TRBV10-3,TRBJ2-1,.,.,TGTGCCATCAGTGAATTAGTGGGGGGCCTCCCGGTGTACAATGAGCAGTTCTTC,CAISELVGGLPVYNEQFF
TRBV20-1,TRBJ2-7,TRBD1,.,TGCAGTTACCTGGGACAGGGAGGTAGCGAGCAGTACTTC,CSYLGQGGSEQYF
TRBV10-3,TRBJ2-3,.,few,TGTGCCATCAGTGAAGGTAAAACAGGTGTGCAGTATTTT,CAISEGKTGVQYF
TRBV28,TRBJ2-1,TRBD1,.,TGTGCCAGCAGTTTAAGGACAGGGGTATCCGGGAATGAGCAGTTCTTC,CASSLRTGVSGNEQFF
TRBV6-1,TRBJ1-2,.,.,TGTGCCAGCAGTGAACGCTCAGGGCCTGACTATGGCTACACCTTC,CASSERSGPDYGYTF
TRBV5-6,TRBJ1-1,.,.,TGTGCCAGCAGCTTGGTCGGCCAACCAGTTGAAGCTTTCTTT,CASSLVGQPVEAFF
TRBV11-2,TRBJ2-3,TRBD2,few,TGTGCCAGCCGCTCATTGTCAGCGGGGCGTACAGATACGCAGTATTTT,CASRSLSAGRTDTQYF
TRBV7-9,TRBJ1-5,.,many,TGTGCCAGCAGCCGCACAGGGAGCGATCAGCCCCAGCATTTT,CASSRTGSDQPQHF
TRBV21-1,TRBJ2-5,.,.,TGTGCCAGCAGCAAAGCATCCGGGGCGGGGAATGAGCAGTACTTC,CASSKASGAGNEQYF
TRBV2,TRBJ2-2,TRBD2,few,TGTGCCAGCAGCTTCGTAGGACTAGCGGGTAACACCGGGGAGCTGTTTTTT,CASSFVGLAGNTGELFF
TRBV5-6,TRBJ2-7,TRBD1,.,TGTGCCAGCAGCTTCGCCACGGGACAGGGTTTCTACGAGCAGTACTTC,CASSFATGQGFYEQYF
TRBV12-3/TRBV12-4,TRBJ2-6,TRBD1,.,TGTGCCAGCAGTTACGGACAGGACTCTGGGGCCAACGTCCTGACTTTC,CASSYGQDSGANVLTF
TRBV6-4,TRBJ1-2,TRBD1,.,TGTGCCAGCAGTCCCAACGACAGGGGCTATGGCTACACCTTC,CASSPNDRGYGYTF
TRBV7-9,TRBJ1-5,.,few,TGTGCCAGCAGCTTAGCGGGTCCGAACAATCAGCCCCAGCATTTT,CASSLAGPNNQPQHF
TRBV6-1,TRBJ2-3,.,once,TGTGCCAGCAGTGTTAACCGTGGAGGCACAGATACGCAGTATTTT,CASSVNRGGTDTQYF
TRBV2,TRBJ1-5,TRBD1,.,TGTGCCAGCAGTGGGACAGGGATATGTCAGCCCCAGCATTTT,CASSGTGICQPQHF
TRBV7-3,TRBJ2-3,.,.,TGTGCCAGTAGCTTAATTACGGATACGCAGGATTTT,CASSLITDTQDF